This TCR beta chain was sequenced for a study of blood T cell repertoires in COVID-19. The CDR3 spans 12 residues. Trimming pared 1 base from V and 10 bases from J, leaving 10 bases between. Germline values: CDR1 SEHNR, CDR2 FQNEAQ (reference sequence). Repertoires were generated with immunoSEQ multiplex PCR, while TCRdb's copy carries only in-frame clones and drops some. Of under 250,000 clones listed, 75% to 85% are singletons. The V gene is TRBV7-9, the J gene TRBJ1-2; D remains unclear. This receptor was identified in a man aged 50-60 years with COVID-19, enrolled during active disease. The sample was peripheral blood. The CDR3 DNA is TGTGCCAGCAGCTTAGGTGGGCATTTCTACACCTTC. This translates into CASSLGGHFYTF.